A single sample gave rise to the 2 T cell receptor beta chains below, sequenced in a study of Graves' ophthalmopathy and Graves' hyperthyroidism. Scientists amplified the TCR beta CDR3 regions from RNA transcripts. RT-PCR was first run with HTBI primers, then multiplex PCR in a second round. TCRdb independently ran MiXCR on the multiplex PCR reads; one entry per CDR3 protein. Of about 620,000 distinct CDR3 sequences listed, 22% are singletons. The sample was peripheral blood. Receptor source: a woman between 18 and 29 years old with stable Graves' hyperthyroidism. Some clones in this sample may be carry-over from other donors' samples.

This clonotype was seen many times. The chain employs TRBV13 and TRBJ1-2; 7 bases are a match to TRBD1. From germline, CDR1 is PRHDT and CDR2 FYEKMQ (reference sequence). CDR3 length equals 17 residues. Trimming at V came to 5 bases and at J to 4 bases, leaving 16 bases not matched to a gene. Here the CDR3 DNA reads TGTGCCAGCAGCCCAACCCCTGGACAGGTTCAAATCTATGGCTACACCTTC. Its translation: CASSPTPGQVQIYGYTF. Using reference TRBV13 and TRBJ1-2 for the parts outside the CDR3, the full variable domain is AAGVIQSPRHLIKEKRETATLKCYPIPRHDTVYWYQQGPGQDPQFLISFYEKMQSDKGSIPDRFSAQQFSDYHSELNMSSLELGDSALYFCASSPTPGQVQIYGYTFGSGTRLTVV.

The chain employs TRBV7-8 and TRBJ2-7, with 10 bases fitting TRBD2. Germline CDR1 SGHVS, CDR2 FQNEAQ. J was trimmed by 0 bases and V by 4 bases; bases with no gene match: 6. The CDR3 runs 16 residues. The CDR3 reads CASSSGLAESSYEQYF. DNA of the CDR3: TGTGCCAGCAGCTCAGGACTAGCGGAGAGCTCCTACGAGCAGTACTTC.